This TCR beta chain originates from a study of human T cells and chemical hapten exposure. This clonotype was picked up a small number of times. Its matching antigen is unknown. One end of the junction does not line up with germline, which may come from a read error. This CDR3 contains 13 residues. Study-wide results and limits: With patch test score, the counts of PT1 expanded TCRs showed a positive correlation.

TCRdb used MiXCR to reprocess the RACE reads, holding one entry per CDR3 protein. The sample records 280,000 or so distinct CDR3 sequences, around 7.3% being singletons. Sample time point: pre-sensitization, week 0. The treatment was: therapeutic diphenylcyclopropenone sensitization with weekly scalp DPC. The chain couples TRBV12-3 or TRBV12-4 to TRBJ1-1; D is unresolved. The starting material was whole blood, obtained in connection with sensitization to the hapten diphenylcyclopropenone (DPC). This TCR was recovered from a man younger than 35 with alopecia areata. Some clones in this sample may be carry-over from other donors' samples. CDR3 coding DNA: TGTGCCAGCAGTTCCCTCACGAGGTCCGAACGCCTCTTT. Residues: CASSSLTRSERLF.